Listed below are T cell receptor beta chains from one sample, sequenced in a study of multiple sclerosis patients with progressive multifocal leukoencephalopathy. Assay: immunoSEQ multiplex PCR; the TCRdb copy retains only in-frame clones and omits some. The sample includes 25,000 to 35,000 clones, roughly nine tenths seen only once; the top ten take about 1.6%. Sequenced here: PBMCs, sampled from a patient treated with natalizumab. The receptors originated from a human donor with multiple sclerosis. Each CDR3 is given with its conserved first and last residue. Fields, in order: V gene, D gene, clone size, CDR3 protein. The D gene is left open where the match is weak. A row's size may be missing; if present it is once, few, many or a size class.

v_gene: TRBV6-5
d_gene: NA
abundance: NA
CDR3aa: CASSSAGSGNTIYF

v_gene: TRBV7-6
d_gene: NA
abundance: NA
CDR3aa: CASSLEAGPSSYNSPLHF

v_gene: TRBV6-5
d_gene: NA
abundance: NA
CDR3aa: CASRPRRDKQGEQYF

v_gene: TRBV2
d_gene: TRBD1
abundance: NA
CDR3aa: CASGSNGGQGREKLFF

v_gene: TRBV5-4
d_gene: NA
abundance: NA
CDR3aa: CASSSTGAGTQGIVKEQFF

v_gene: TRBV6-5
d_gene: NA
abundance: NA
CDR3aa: CASSYGQGLVNTEAFF

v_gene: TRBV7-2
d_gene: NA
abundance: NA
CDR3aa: CASSLGLGYEQYF

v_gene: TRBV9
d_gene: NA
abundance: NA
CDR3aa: CASSVGPGDNGPQHF

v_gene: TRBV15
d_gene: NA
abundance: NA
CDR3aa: CATSREGGGRGSLVQYF

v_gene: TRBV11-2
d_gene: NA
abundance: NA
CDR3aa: CASSLGGTSSEKLFF

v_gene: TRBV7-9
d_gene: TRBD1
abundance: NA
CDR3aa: CASSPGQRYNTDTQYF

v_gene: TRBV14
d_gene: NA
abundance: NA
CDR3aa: CASSQVQPAEAFF

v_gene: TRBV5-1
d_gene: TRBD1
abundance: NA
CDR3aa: CASSLIQGLPPGANVLTF

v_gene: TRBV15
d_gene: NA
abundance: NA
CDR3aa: CATFDGGRMNTEAFF

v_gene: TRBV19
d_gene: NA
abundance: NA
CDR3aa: CASSLLNPPEAFF

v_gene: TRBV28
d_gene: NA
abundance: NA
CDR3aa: CASSFSRSGANVLTF

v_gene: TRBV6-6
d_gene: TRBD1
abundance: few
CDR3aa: CATIRFAQGAGSPLHF

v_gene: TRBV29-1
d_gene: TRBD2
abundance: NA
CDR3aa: CSVASGRAADTQYF

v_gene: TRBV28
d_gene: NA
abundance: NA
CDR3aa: CASRTGHNSYEQYF

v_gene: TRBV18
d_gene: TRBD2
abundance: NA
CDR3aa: CASSQSRTSGTNNEQFF

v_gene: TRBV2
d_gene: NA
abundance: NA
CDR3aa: CASRRAANEQYF

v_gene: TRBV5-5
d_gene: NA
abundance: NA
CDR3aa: CASSLGQSSSYEQYF

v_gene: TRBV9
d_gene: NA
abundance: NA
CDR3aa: CASSTRTGNGYTF

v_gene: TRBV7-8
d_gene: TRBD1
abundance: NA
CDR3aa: CASSSQGSHEQYF

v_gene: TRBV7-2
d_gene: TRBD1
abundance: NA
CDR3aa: CASSRLGTGGYNEQFF

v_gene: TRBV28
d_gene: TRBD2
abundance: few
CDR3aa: CASRPGGGRIAAPGSMQFF

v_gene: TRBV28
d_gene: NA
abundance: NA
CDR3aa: CASSWGSNQPQHF

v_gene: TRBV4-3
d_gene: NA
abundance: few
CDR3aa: CASSQVRGVTEAFF

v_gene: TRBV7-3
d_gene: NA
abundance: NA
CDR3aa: CASSFGGSSYEQYF

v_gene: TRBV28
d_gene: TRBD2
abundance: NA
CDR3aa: CASSTRLATYRELFF

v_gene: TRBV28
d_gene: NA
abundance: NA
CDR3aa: CASSPEVSNYGYTF

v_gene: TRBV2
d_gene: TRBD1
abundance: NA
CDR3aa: CASSGGRGPEKLFF

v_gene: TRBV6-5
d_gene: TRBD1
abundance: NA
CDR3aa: CASRDRGGREKLFF

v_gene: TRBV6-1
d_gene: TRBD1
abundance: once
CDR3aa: CASSETGWGEQYF

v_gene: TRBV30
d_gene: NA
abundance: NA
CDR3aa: CAWRGRDFIEAFF

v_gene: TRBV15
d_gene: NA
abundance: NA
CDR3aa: CATSRKTGNSGNTIYF

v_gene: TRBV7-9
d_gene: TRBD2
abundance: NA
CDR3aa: CASSLAGAGYNEQFF

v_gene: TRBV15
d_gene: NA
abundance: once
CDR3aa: CATSGATGELFF

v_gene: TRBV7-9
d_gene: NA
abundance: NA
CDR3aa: CASSLGLGDEQYF

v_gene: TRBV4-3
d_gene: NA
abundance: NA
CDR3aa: CASSQSRGVTYEQYF

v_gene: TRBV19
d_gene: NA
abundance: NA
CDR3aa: CASSRTDLISYEQYF

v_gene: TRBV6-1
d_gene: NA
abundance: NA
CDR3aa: CASSAQWTPDSYGYTF

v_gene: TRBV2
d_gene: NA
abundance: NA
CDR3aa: CATAGDSNQPQHF

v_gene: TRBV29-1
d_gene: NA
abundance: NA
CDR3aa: CSVLSGYPEAFF

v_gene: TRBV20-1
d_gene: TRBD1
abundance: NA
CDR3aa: CSADRGSEAFF

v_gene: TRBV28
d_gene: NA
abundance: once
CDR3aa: CASSIAAFSGANVLTF

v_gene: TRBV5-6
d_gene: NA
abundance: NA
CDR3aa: CASSPGTISNQPQHF

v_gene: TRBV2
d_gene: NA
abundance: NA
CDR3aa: CASAGGSEAFF

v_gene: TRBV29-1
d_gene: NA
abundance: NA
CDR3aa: CSGRDGNTEAFF

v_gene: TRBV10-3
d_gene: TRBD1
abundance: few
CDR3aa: CAISERQGAYGYTF

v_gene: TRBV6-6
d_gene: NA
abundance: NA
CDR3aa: CASSYSGREDSYTF

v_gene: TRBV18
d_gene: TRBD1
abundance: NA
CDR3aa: CASSPPTGLFHEQYF

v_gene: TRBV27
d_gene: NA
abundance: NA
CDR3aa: CASTGPAQETQYF

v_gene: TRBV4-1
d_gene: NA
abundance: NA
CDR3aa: CASSQDLGGSSTEAFF